These T cell receptor beta chains were read from a single sample in a study of blood T cell repertoires in COVID-19. Sequencing was performed with immunoSEQ multiplex PCR; in TCRdb, only in-frame clones are kept and a portion is missing. The sample has roughly 74,000 clones, 80% to 90% seen once. Sequenced input: peripheral blood. These TCRs come from an older man with acute or convalescent COVID-19. The CDR3 runs from the conserved cysteine through the conserved F or W. A D gene is named only where the DNA matches it firmly. Some rows mark clone size as missing; the rest say once, few, many or name a class of expanded clone.

>TRBV28|TRBJ2-1|TRBD1|17|-
TGTGCCAGCATCTTTATGGACAGGGGGCCCGAATACAATGAGCAGTTCTTC
CASIFMDRGPEYNEQFF
>TRBV28|TRBJ2-7|TRBD2|14|-
TGTGCCAGCAGTTTCCTAGCGGGAACCTACGAGCAGTACTTC
CASSFLAGTYEQYF
>TRBV19|TRBJ2-4|-|13|-
TGTGCCAGTTCGCAGGGCAGGAGAAACATTCAGTACTTC
CASSQGRRNIQYF
>TRBV5-1|TRBJ2-7|TRBD1|13|-
TGCGCCAGCAGGGGGACAGACAACTACGAGCAGTACTTC
CASRGTDNYEQYF
>TRBV5-4|TRBJ1-2|-|16|-
TGTGCCAGCAGCTTGGGTGGGGAGGGGCAGCTCGCTGGCTACACCTTC
CASSLGGEGQLAGYTF
>TRBV7-3|TRBJ1-2|-|15|-
TGTGCCAGCAGCCCTCCTGGGGGGGAGGGAAATGGCTACACCTTC
CASSPPGGEGNGYTF
>TRBV9|TRBJ2-1|TRBD1|19|-
TGTGCCAGCAGCCTTAGAGGGGACAGCCCCGGCAGCTCCTACAATGAGCAGTTCTTC
CASSLRGDSPGSSYNEQFF
>TRBV29-1|TRBJ2-7|-|10|-
TGCAGCGTTTGGGGGGGCAGGCAGTACTTC
CSVWGGRQYF
>TRBV10-2|TRBJ1-1|TRBD1|15|-
TGCGCCAGCAGCCCCGGACAGGGGAGGGACACTGAAGCTTTCTTT
CASSPGQGRDTEAFF
>TRBV7-2|TRBJ1-6|-|14|few
TGTGCCAGCAAGGACGGGGGGAAACCCTCACCCCTCCACTTT
CASKDGGKPSPLHF
>TRBV28|TRBJ2-1|TRBD2|16|-
TGTGCCAGCAGTCCAAGGGGACTAGCGGGAGTCCGTGAGCAGTTCTTC
CASSPRGLAGVREQFF
>TRBV28|TRBJ2-2|TRBD1|15|-
TGTGCCAGCAGTCACAGGGGGATGAACACCGGGGAGCTGTTTTTT
CASSHRGMNTGELFF
>TRBV5-1|TRBJ1-1|-|15|-
TGCGCCAGCAGCTTCGCTGCAGGGGTGAACACTGAAGCTTTCTTT
CASSFAAGVNTEAFF
>TRBV18|TRBJ2-5|-|14|-
TGTGCCAGCTCACCAGGAGGCAACCGGGAGACCCAGTACTTC
CASSPGGNRETQYF
>TRBV9|TRBJ1-4|-|14|-
TGTGCCAGCGGCCGCGCAGGGGCTGGCGAAAAACTGTTTTTT
CASGRAGAGEKLFF
>TRBV13|TRBJ1-1|-|13|-
TGTGCCAGCAGGCGGAGCCAGGGAACTGAAGCTTTCTTT
CASRRSQGTEAFF
>TRBV19|TRBJ2-2|-|16|-
TGTGCCAGTAGTGTCCGACAGGGAGGAGGAACCGGGGAGCTGTTTTTT
CASSVRQGGGTGELFF
>TRBV5-4|TRBJ2-2|TRBD2|14|-
TGTGCCAGCAGCACCGGGACTACTACCGGGGAGCTGTTTTTT
CASSTGTTTGELFF
>TRBV2|TRBJ1-1|-|12|-
TGTGCCAGCTGTATATTGAACACTGAAGCTTTCTTT
CASCILNTEAFF
>TRBV11-2|TRBJ2-5|-|13|once
TGTGCCAGCAGCCCAGGGGTCGCGGAGACCCAGTACTTC
CASSPGVAETQYF
>TRBV11-1|TRBJ2-5|TRBD1|13|-
TGTGCCAGCAGCCGACAGGGGAAAGAGACCCAGTACTTC
CASSRQGKETQYF
>TRBV5-1|TRBJ2-2|TRBD2|17|-
TGCGCCAGCAGCCCTTCGGTGAGACTAGCCGGGGCCGGGGAGCTGTTTTTT
CASSPSVRLAGAGELFF
>TRBV28|TRBJ2-7|-|14|-
TGTGCCAGCAGTTTCCCGGGTCTATCCTACGAGCAGTACTTC
CASSFPGLSYEQYF
>TRBV6-6|TRBJ2-3|TRBD2|19|-
TGTGCCAGCAGTCCCGGCCTAGGGGCGGGAGCTCGGGGCACAGATACGCAGTATTTT
CASSPGLGAGARGTDTQYF
>TRBV18|TRBJ2-3|-|17|-
TGTGCCAGCTCACCCCTTGAGGGGCGGGGCCGCACAGATACGCAGTATTTT
CASSPLEGRGRTDTQYF
>TRBV5-4|TRBJ2-2|TRBD1|15|-
TGTGCCAGCAGCTGGGGGACAGGGAACACCGGGGAGCTGTTTTTT
CASSWGTGNTGELFF
>TRBV6-4|TRBJ2-6|TRBD2|18|-
TGTGCCAGCAGTGAATCTAGCGGGGGGTTCTCTGGGGCCAACGTCCTGACTTTC
CASSESSGGFSGANVLTF
>TRBV6-5|TRBJ2-7|-|13|-
TGTGCCAGCAATCCCCCGGGAAAGTACGAGCAGTACTTC
CASNPPGKYEQYF
>TRBV5-1|TRBJ1-3|-|16|-
TGCGCCAGCAGCTTGGTTGGGGGCGAGGGCAGGAACACCATATATTTT
CASSLVGGEGRNTIYF
>TRBV5-1|TRBJ2-7|-|13|-
TGCGCCAGCTCTCAGGCCAGCTCCTACGAGCAGTACTTC
CASSQASSYEQYF
>TRBV2|TRBJ2-7|TRBD2|14|few
TGTGCCAGCAGTACCGGGACTAGCTTCTACGAGCAGTACTTC
CASSTGTSFYEQYF
>TRBV2|TRBJ2-2|-|11|-
TGTGCCAGTGTCGGGGCCGGGGAGCTGTTTTTT
CASVGAGELFF
>TRBV3-1/TRBV3-2|TRBJ1-2|TRBD1|13|few
TGTGCCAGCAGCCAGGGGACAGGGAGTGGCTACACCTTC
CASSQGTGSGYTF
>TRBV4-2|TRBJ2-2|-|17|-
TGTGCCAGCAGCCAAGAAGGGGACGGGAGTGCGACCGGGGAGCTGTTTTTT
CASSQEGDGSATGELFF
>TRBV3-1/TRBV3-2|TRBJ2-1|-|13|once
TGTGCCAGCAGCCAGCCCTACGGAGGTGAGCAGTTCTTC
CASSQPYGGEQFF
>TRBV9|TRBJ1-3|-|15|few
TGTGCCAGCAGCGTAGCTGGGGGCCTTGGAAACACCATATATTTT
CASSVAGGLGNTIYF
>TRBV10-3|TRBJ2-7|TRBD2|16|-
TGTGCCATCAGTGAGCCGGGACTAGCGGGGGGCTACGAGCAGTACTTC
CAISEPGLAGGYEQYF
>TRBV6-6|TRBJ1-6|-|14|-
TGTGCCAGCAGTAGCGGGACCCCTAATTCACCCCTCCACTTT
CASSSGTPNSPLHF
>TRBV4-2|TRBJ2-7|-|13|-
TGTGCCAGCAGCCAAGTAGGAGCCTACGAGCAGTACTTC
CASSQVGAYEQYF
>TRBV9|TRBJ1-4|TRBD1|16|-
TGTGCCAGCAGCGCCAACAGGGGTGCGACTAATGAAAAACTGTTTTTT
CASSANRGATNEKLFF
>TRBV5-6|TRBJ1-4|-|15|few
TGTGCCAGCAGCTGGGCGGGTCCCACTAATGAAAAACTGTTTTTT
CASSWAGPTNEKLFF
>TRBV10-3|TRBJ2-3|TRBD2|15|-
TGTGCCATCAGTGATAGCGGGAGAAGGGGGGATACGCAGTATTTT
CAISDSGRRGDTQYF
>TRBV5-6|TRBJ1-2|-|13|-
TGTGCCAGCAGCTTGACAGGGACCTATGGCTACACCTTC
CASSLTGTYGYTF
>TRBV11-2|TRBJ2-4|-|14|-
TGTGCCAGCCGCAAGGAGGGGAGAATAGACATTCAGTACTTC
CASRKEGRIDIQYF
>TRBV27|TRBJ2-2|TRBD2|15|-
TGTGCCAGCAGTTTTGGGAGGGGGAACACCGGGGAGCTGTTTTTT
CASSFGRGNTGELFF
>TRBV7-6|TRBJ2-2|-|15|-
TGTGCCAGCAGCTTATTCGGGGGAATGGCCGGGGAGCTGTTTTTT
CASSLFGGMAGELFF
>TRBV28|TRBJ1-2|-|13|-
TGTGCCAGCAGTGTCACAGGGCCCTATGGCTACACCTTC
CASSVTGPYGYTF
>TRBV24-1|TRBJ1-5|-|13|-
TGTGCCACCCAACGAGAGAGAAATCAGCCCCAGCATTTT
CATQRERNQPQHF
>TRBV12-3/TRBV12-4|TRBJ1-5|-|13|-
TGTGCCAGCAGTGGACAGACTTGGGGGCCCCAGCATTTT
CASSGQTWGPQHF
>TRBV13|TRBJ2-7|-|17|-
TGTGCCAGCAGCCCGGGGACTGCCGACGGTATCTCCTACGAGCAGTACTTC
CASSPGTADGISYEQYF
>TRBV6-1|TRBJ1-4|-|14|-
TGTGCCAGCAGTGAGCCGGTCCAGGGAACTGGACTGTTTTTT
CASSEPVQGTGLFF
>TRBV24-1|TRBJ1-1|TRBD1|13|-
TGTGCCACCAGACGAGACAGGGGAACTGAAGCTTTCTTT
CATRRDRGTEAFF
>TRBV6-2/TRBV6-3|TRBJ1-4|TRBD1|15|-
TGTGCCAGCAGCAGACAGGGTGCAACTAATGAAAAACTGTTTTTT
CASSRQGATNEKLFF
>TRBV6-1|TRBJ2-1|-|13|-
TGTGCCAGCAGTGAAGCATCTACCTCTGAGCAGTTCTTC
CASSEASTSEQFF
>TRBV27|TRBJ1-5|-|16|-
-
CASSSSLRGAGQPQHF
>TRBV5-1|TRBJ2-1|TRBD2|16|-
TGCGCCACTTCGCAAGCGGGAGGGAGCTCCTACAATGAGCAGTTCTTC
CATSQAGGSSYNEQFF
>TRBV10-3|TRBJ1-2|-|14|-
TGTGCCATCAGTCCCGGACAAGTAAACTATGGCTACACCTTC
CAISPGQVNYGYTF